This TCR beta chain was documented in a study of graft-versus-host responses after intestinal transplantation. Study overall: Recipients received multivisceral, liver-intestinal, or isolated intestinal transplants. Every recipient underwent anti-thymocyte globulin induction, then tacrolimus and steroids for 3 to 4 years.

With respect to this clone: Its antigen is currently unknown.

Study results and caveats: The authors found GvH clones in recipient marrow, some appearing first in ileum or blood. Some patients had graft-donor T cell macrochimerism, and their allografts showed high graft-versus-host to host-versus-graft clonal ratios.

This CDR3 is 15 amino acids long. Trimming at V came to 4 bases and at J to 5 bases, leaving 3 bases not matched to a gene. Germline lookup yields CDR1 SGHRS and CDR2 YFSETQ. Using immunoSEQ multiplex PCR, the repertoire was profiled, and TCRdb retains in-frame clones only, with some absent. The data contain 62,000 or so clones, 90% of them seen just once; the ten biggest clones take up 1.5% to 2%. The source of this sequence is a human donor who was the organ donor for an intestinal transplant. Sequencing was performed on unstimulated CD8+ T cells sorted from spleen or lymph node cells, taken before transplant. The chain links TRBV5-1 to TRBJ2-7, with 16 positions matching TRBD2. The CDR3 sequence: CASSRGLAGGDEQYF. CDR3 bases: TGCGCCAGCAGCCGGGGACTAGCGGGAGGGGACGAGCAGTACTTC.